This T cell receptor (beta chain) was retrieved from a study of T cells expressing NK-cell markers. Points from the study as a whole: The study did not resolve the HCMV specificity of expanded NKG2C+ T cell clones. In several donors, these clonotypes also led the CD3+CD56-NKG2C+ fraction.

Germline loops: CDR1 SGHRS, CDR2 YFSETQ. This CDR3 has 13 residues. Reanalyzing the 5' RACE reads, TCRdb keeps one entry per CDR3 protein, without DNA. This repertoire comprises approximately 440,000 distinct CDR3 sequences; its ten largest clones make up over 1.3%. Of note for this clonotype: The antigen remains undetermined.

This TCR derives from a woman aged 45-65 years in good health. Sample: blood T cells: a sorted CD56 or NKG2C T cell subset, CD4+ or CD8+ T cells, or bulk PBMC T cells (not recorded which). The rearrangement links TRBV5-1 to TRBJ2-5; the TRBD1 assignment by TCRdb is unverifiable without DNA. This chain's CDR3 is CASRPGGSETQYF.